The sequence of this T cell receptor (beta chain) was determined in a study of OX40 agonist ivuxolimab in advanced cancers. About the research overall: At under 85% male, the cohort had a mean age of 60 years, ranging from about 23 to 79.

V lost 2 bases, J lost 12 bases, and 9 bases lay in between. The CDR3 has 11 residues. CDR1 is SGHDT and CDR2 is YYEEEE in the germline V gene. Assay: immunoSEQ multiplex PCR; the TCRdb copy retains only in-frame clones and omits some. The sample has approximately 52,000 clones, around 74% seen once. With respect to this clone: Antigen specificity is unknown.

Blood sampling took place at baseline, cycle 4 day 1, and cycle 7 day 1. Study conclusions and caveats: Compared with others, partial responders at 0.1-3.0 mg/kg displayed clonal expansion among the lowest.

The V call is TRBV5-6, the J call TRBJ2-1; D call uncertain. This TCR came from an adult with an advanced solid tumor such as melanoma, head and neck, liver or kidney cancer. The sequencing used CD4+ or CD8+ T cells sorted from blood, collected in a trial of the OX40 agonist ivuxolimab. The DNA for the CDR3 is TGTGCCAGCAGCTTCGAAGCCAGGCAGTTCTTC. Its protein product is CASSFEARQFF.